The rows below give T cell receptor beta chains drawn from one sample of a study of neurological immune-mediated disorders. TCRdb re-derived calls from the 5' RACE reads in MiXCR, one entry per CDR3 protein. The data hold around 79,000 distinct CDR3 sequences, with less than 15% observed a single time. Sample: PBMCs. These receptor sequences come from a woman in her forties or fifties in good health. CDR3s include the opening cysteine and the closing phenylalanine or tryptophan. D genes are given only for firm matches. Size values are once, few and many counts, or a class for expanded clones, and some rows have none.

NA	TRBV29-1	TRBJ2-2	many	CSAGIRPGELFF	TGCAGCGCTGGGATTCGGCCCGGGGAGCTGTTTTTT
TRBD2	TRBV7-9	TRBJ2-7	many	CASSSRSPIAGHPSGNYEQYF	TGTGCCAGCAGCTCGCGCTCACCAATAGCGGGGCATCCTTCAGGGAACTACGAGCAGTACTTC
NA	TRBV7-9	TRBJ2-7	many	CASSLTAAAYEQYF	TGTGCCAGCAGCTTAACCGCGGCGGCCTACGAGCAGTACTTC
NA	TRBV7-7	TRBJ2-2	NA	CASSWTQTGELFF	TGTGCCAGCAGCTGGACTCAAACCGGGGAGCTGTTTTTT
NA	TRBV5-1	TRBJ1-1	many	CASSYTGNMNTEAFF	TGCGCCAGCAGCTACACAGGAAACATGAACACTGAAGCTTTCTTT
NA	TRBV6-6	TRBJ2-7	many	CASSYSTARMYEQYF	TGTGCCAGCAGTTACTCGACAGCGAGGATGTACGAGCAGTACTTC
TRBD2	TRBV20-1	TRBJ2-2	many	CSAGGGRAEGELFF	TGCAGTGCTGGCGGCGGGAGGGCCGAGGGGGAGCTGTTTTTT
NA	TRBV5-5	TRBJ2-2	many	CASSLPRQGDTGELFF	TGTGCCAGCAGCCTGCCTCGGCAGGGAGACACCGGGGAGCTGTTTTTT
NA	TRBV15	TRBJ1-2	many	CATSRGEGTHGYTF	TGTGCCACCAGCAGAGGCGAGGGTACGCATGGCTACACCTTC
NA	TRBV20-1	TRBJ2-7	many	CSARNRDGKKFYEQYF	TGCAGTGCTAGAAACCGGGACGGTAAAAAGTTCTACGAGCAGTACTTC
TRBD2	TRBV28	TRBJ2-4	few	CASSPLGTSFKNIQYF	TGTGCCAGCAGTCCGCTCGGGACTAGTTTCAAAAACATTCAGTACTTC
NA	TRBV20-1	TRBJ2-3	many	CSAPAGFTDTQYF	TGCAGTGCCCCGGCGGGTTTCACAGATACGCAGTATTTT
NA	TRBV5-1	TRBJ1-1	many	CASSQSGGRIENTEAFF	TGCGCCAGCAGTCAATCCGGGGGGCGGATTGAAAACACTGAAGCTTTCTTT
TRBD2	TRBV9	TRBJ2-3	many	CASSAGLAGFAQYF	TGTGCCAGCAGCGCGGGACTAGCGGGGTTTGCGCAGTATTTT
NA	TRBV12-3/TRBV12-4	TRBJ2-7	NA	CASSFELYEQYF	TGTGCCAGCAGTTTCGAGCTCTACGAGCAGTACTTC
NA	TRBV12-3/TRBV12-4	TRBJ1-1	many	CASSSTLDSKAFF	TGTGCCAGCAGTTCTACCCTCGACAGCAAAGCTTTCTTT
TRBD1	TRBV5-1	TRBJ2-1	few	CASSLAVGTGSGEQFF	TGCGCCAGCAGCTTGGCCGTCGGGACAGGGAGTGGGGAGCAGTTCTTC
NA	TRBV12-3/TRBV12-4	TRBJ1-2	many	CASNPRQEKRVSGYTF	TGTGCCAGCAATCCACGACAGGAAAAAAGGGTGTCTGGCTACACCTTC
NA	TRBV5-1	TRBJ2-5	many	CASSPAVEETQYF	TGCGCCAGCAGCCCCGCAGTGGAAGAGACCCAGTACTTC
NA	TRBV24-1	TRBJ1-5	many	CATSDFGQPQHF	TGTGCCACCAGTGATTTTGGTCAGCCCCAGCATTTT
NA	TRBV5-1	TRBJ1-2	many	CASSLAGDTESPGGYTF	TGCGCCAGCAGCTTGGCAGGGGATACCGAATCCCCTGGTGGCTACACCTTC
NA	TRBV20-1	TRBJ2-1	once	CSSDAILSRSEQFF	TGCAGTTCCGACGCCATTTTATCTCGCAGTGAGCAGTTCTTC
NA	TRBV18	TRBJ1-2	many	CASSPGDGYTF	TGTGCCAGCTCACCAGGGGACGGCTACACCTTC
TRBD1	TRBV6-6	TRBJ2-2	many	CASSRTGESTGELFF	TGTGCCAGCAGTAGGACAGGGGAGAGTACCGGGGAGCTGTTTTTT
TRBD1	TRBV9	TRBJ2-1	many	CASSVEGAYNEQFF	TGTGCCAGCAGCGTAGAGGGGGCGTACAATGAGCAGTTCTTC
NA	TRBV28	TRBJ1-1	many	CASMSGLHLYF	TGTGCCAGTATGTCGGGACTGCATCTATATTTT
TRBD2	TRBV28	TRBJ2-1	many	CASSSTLMGLAGGGVYNEQFF	TGTGCCAGCAGTTCCACCCTCATGGGACTAGCGGGAGGTGGGGTTTACAATGAGCAGTTCTTC
NA	TRBV28	TRBJ2-7	many	CASRNQRRSGEQYF	TGTGCCAGCAGAAATCAGAGAAGGTCCGGGGAGCAGTACTTC
NA	TRBV28	TRBJ2-7	many	CASSLTGFLYEQYF	TGTGCCAGCAGTTTAACAGGGTTCTTATACGAGCAGTACTTC
NA	TRBV5-1	TRBJ1-1	many	CASSFTLQGTEAFF	TGCGCCAGCAGCTTTACTTTACAAGGGACTGAAGCTTTCTTT
TRBD1	TRBV5-1	TRBJ1-4	many	CASTYGDRNEKLFF	TGCGCCAGCACCTACGGGGACAGGAATGAAAAACTGTTTTTT
TRBD2	TRBV5-1	TRBJ2-5	many	CASSLDASGGGLETQYF	TGCGCCAGCAGCTTGGATGCTAGCGGCGGGGGATTGGAGACCCAGTACTTC
NA	TRBV20-1	TRBJ2-1	many	CSARDGTAVDNEQFF	TGCAGTGCTAGAGATGGGACCGCCGTGGACAATGAGCAGTTCTTC
TRBD1	TRBV28	TRBJ1-1	few	CASSRQGRGNTEAFF	TGTGCCAGCAGTCGACAGGGGCGGGGGAACACTGAAGCTTTCTTT
NA	TRBV15	TRBJ2-3	many	CATSGRARPRTDTQYF	TGTGCCACCAGCGGCCGGGCGCGGCCCCGCACAGATACGCAGTATTTT
NA	TRBV20-1	TRBJ2-1	many	CSASGIRAGNEQFF	TGCAGTGCTAGCGGCATTAGGGCGGGCAATGAGCAGTTCTTC
NA	TRBV5-1	TRBJ1-2	many	CASEIGGGPRSGYGYTF	TGCGCCAGCGAGATCGGTGGCGGACCCCGCAGTGGCTATGGCTACACCTTC